This is a list of T cell receptor beta chains from one sample in a study of Graves' ophthalmopathy and Graves' hyperthyroidism. TCRdb itself ran the multiplex PCR reads through MiXCR, one entry per CDR3 protein. The top ten clones hold around 10% of a sample with over a million distinct CDR3 sequences, 36% of them seen once. Specimen: peripheral blood or thyroid tissue (not recorded which). The receptors were sampled from an adult man with Graves' hyperthyroidism. CDR3s include the opening cysteine and the closing phenylalanine or tryptophan.

v_call,j_call,cdr3_length,cdr3_aa
TRBV6-5,TRBJ1-2,16,CASSYSRTASNYGYTF
TRBV7-2,TRBJ2-7,14,CASLVAGTTYEQYF
TRBV24-1,TRBJ2-5,17,CATSEAGLAGIQETQYF
TRBV15,TRBJ1-2,14,CATSRVGVHYGYTF
TRBV5-1,TRBJ1-4,16,CASSPGPDEPNEKLFF
TRBV29-1,TRBJ1-3,13,CSVESPGRNTIYF
TRBV12-3/TRBV12-4,TRBJ2-7,15,CASSPERTGSYEQYF
TRBV25-1,TRBJ1-6,16,CASSEPTGGEYSPLHF
TRBV10-3,TRBJ1-1,14,CAIRAGDPNTEAFF
TRBV7-6,TRBJ2-2,13,CASSPRGSGELFF
TRBV13,TRBJ1-6,15,CASRTQGNYNSPLHF
TRBV10-3,TRBJ2-5,14,CATNSAGTEETQYF
TRBV6-5,TRBJ2-7,13,CASSERFFYEQYF
TRBV2,TRBJ2-5,14,CASRGAGFQETQYF
TRBV29-1,TRBJ1-1,14,CSVGGPEKNTEAFF
TRBV6-1,TRBJ2-5,14,CASSPDRVYETQYF